Presented here are 31 T cell receptor beta chains from one specimen sequenced in a study of blood T cell repertoires in COVID-19. Sequencing used immunoSEQ multiplex PCR; TCRdb keeps in-frame clones, though not all of them. The sample shows tens of thousands of clones, about four fifths of them seen only once. Sequencing was carried out using peripheral blood. The receptors originated from a woman older than 75 with active or convalescent COVID-19.

The chain is built from TRBV28 and TRBJ2-7; 9 bases match TRBD1. The CDR3 is 16 residues long. V was clipped by 4 bases and J by 6 bases; unmatched bases: 13. Per the germline V gene, CDR1 is MDHEN and CDR2 is SYDVKM. This chain's CDR3 is CASSSPTGGARGEQYF. The CDR3 coding sequence is TGTGCCAGCAGTTCCCCGACAGGGGGGGCGCGAGGCGAGCAGTACTTC.

The rearrangement uses TRBV7-2 and TRBJ1-4, with 7 bases lining up with TRBD1. CDR3 length: 13 residues. Germline-derived CDR1 and CDR2 are SGHTA and FQGNSA. V gave up 9 bases and J gave up 5 bases; unmatched junction bases: 6. As DNA, the CDR3 is TGTGCCAGTGGGCCGGACAGGAATGAAAAACTGTTTTTT. This sequence encodes CASGPDRNEKLFF.

The chain couples TRBV6-5 to TRBJ2-7; perhaps TRBD1 as D (6 bases). CDR1 is MNHEY, CDR2 SVGAGI, per germline. The CDR3 consists of 14 residues. Between the trimmed V and J ends, which lost 2 bases and 3 bases, there was a span of 11 bases. This CDR3 is CASSYMDSGYEQYF. DNA for the CDR3: TGTGCCAGCAGTTACATGGACAGCGGCTACGAGCAGTACTTC.

This chain joins TRBV10-3 and TRBJ1-1; 9 positions agree with TRBD1. Germline CDR1 and CDR2: ENHRY and SYGVKD. The CDR3 has 14 amino acids. Unmatched junction bases numbered 2, after V lost 2 bases and J lost 4 bases. CDR3: CAISEGQGITEAFF. The CDR3 nucleotides are TGTGCCATCAGTGAGGGACAGGGGATCACTGAAGCTTTCTTT.

This clone was recorded once. The chain has TRBV4-3 and TRBJ1-2; possible D gene TRBD1, 6 bases. The CDR3 loop spans 15 amino acids. The V end lost 0 bases, the J end lost 7 bases, and 15 bases lay between the germline ends. The germline gives CDR1 LGHNA, CDR2 YSLEER. CDR3 protein: CASSQDSGAGRGYTF. The CDR3 DNA sequence: TGCGCCAGCAGCCAAGATTCAGGGGCGGGTCGTGGCTACACCTTC.

The V and J genes are TRBV7-9 and TRBJ2-1, with TRBD2 identical over 7 bases. V was clipped by 5 bases and J by 5 bases; unmatched bases: 9. The CDR3 is 15 amino acids. CDR1 SEHNR and CDR2 FQNEAQ come from the germline V gene (reference sequence). The CDR3 is CASSEPGTIDNEQFF. CDR3 sequence (DNA): TGTGCCAGCAGCGAACCCGGGACTATTGACAATGAGCAGTTCTTC.

This clone was recorded only once. V and J are TRBV5-1 and TRBJ1-3; tentative D call: TRBD1 (6 bases). V lost 1 base to trimming and J lost 0 bases, with 11 bases between them. The CDR3 extends over 16 amino acids. Germline CDR1 is SGHRS and CDR2 is YFSETQ. The CDR3 protein is CASSLTGTNSGNTIYF. CDR3 DNA sequence: TGCGCCAGCAGCTTGACAGGGACCAACTCTGGAAACACCATATATTTT.

The gene calls are TRBV12-5 and TRBJ2-1; 10 nucleotides line up with TRBD1. Germline V lookup: CDR1 LGHNT, CDR2 FRNRAP. The CDR3 is 12 residues long. V was clipped by 6 bases and J by 13 bases; unmatched bases: 6. CDR3 amino acids: CASGEGQGDQFF. Written as DNA, the CDR3 is TGTGCTAGTGGCGAAGGACAGGGGGATCAGTTCTTC.

The chain joins TRBV6-5 to TRBJ1-1; possible D gene TRBD1, 6 bases. The germline V and J ends were trimmed by 9 bases and 1 base, with 15 bases remaining between them. This CDR3 region has 14 residues. The V gene's germline CDR1 is MNHEY and CDR2 SVGAGI. CDR3 nucleotides: TGTGCCAGTCAGGGGTCACAGCCGAACACTGAAGCTTTCTTT. It codes for CASQGSQPNTEAFF.

The chain has TRBV3-1 (or the pseudogene TRBV3-2) and TRBJ1-6; D perhaps matches TRBD1 (5 bases). Germline V lookup: CDR1 LGHDT, CDR2 YNNKEL (reference sequence). V gave up 1 base and J gave up 7 bases, with 14 bases separating them. The CDR3 has 16 amino acids. CDR3 DNA: TGTGCCAGCAGCCAAGCAGGGAACGTCGGGAATTCACCCCTCCACTTT. This translates into CASSQAGNVGNSPLHF.

This clone was observed a single time. This chain uses TRBV12-3 or TRBV12-4 with TRBJ1-6, with D uncertain. V was pared by 0 bases and J by 7 bases, with 4 bases between. The CDR3 runs 13 residues. The CDR3 DNA sequence: TGTGCCAGCAGTTTAGCCCAGAATTCACCCCTCCACTTT. The encoded protein is CASSLAQNSPLHF.

This clone was picked up a small number of times. The chain combines TRBV21-1 with TRBJ2-6; the table names TRBD1, a call not compared with the DNA. TRBV21-1 is classified as a pseudogene. The CDR3 extends over 17 amino acids. The CDR3 sequence is CASSKQGTRSGANVLTF. As DNA, the CDR3 is TGTGCCAGCAGCAAACAGGGTACCAGATCTGGGGCCAACGTCCTGACTTTC.

This clone was seen a handful of times. The genes are TRBV24-1 and TRBJ1-2; D is possibly TRBD1 (5 bases). The CDR3 contains 15 residues. Trimming took 4 bases from V and 2 from J, leaving 13 bases between them. The germline CDR1 and CDR2 sequences are KGHDR and SFDVKD. The CDR3 region has the DNA TGTGCCACCAGTGACACGACAGCCGTAAACTATGGCTACACCTTC. Translated, it gives CATSDTTAVNYGYTF.

The V and J genes are TRBV5-1 and TRBJ2-6, with D maybe TRBD1 (5 bases). The CDR3 is 19 amino acids. Germline V lookup: CDR1 SGHRS, CDR2 YFSETQ. Trimming shortened V by 4 bases and J by 0 bases, and 20 bases separated the two germline ends. CDR3 loop: CASSNPWNRPISGANVLTF. In nucleotides, the CDR3 is TGCGCCAGCAGCAACCCCTGGAACAGGCCCATCTCTGGGGCCAACGTCCTGACTTTC.

CDR3 bases: TGTGCCAGCAGCCCGTCGGGACTAGCGGCCATGGTGACCCAGTACTTC. The encoded protein is CASSPSGLAAMVTQYF. The genes are TRBV7-2 and TRBJ2-5; 11 positions agree with TRBD2. The CDR3 contains 16 residues. In germline, CDR1 is SGHTA, CDR2 FQGNSA. Trimming removed 5 bases from V and 7 bases from J; junction bases left unmatched: 12.

The chain uses TRBV20-1 and TRBJ2-7, with TRBD2 identical over 7 bases. The germline CDR1 and CDR2 sequences are DFQATT and SNEGSKA (reference sequence). The CDR3 is 11 residues long. V lost 5 bases to trimming and J lost 9 bases; unmatched junction nucleotides: 7. DNA of the CDR3: TGCAGTGCTTCTAGCGGCGGAGTGCAGTACTTC. Translating it yields CSASSGGVQYF.

This clone was detected once. The chain links TRBV12-3 or TRBV12-4 to TRBJ2-7; no clear D. V lost 5 bases to trimming and J lost 2 bases, with 10 bases between them. The CDR3 runs to 13 residues. CDR3 residues: CASSLLNAYEQYF. CDR3 coding DNA: TGTGCCAGCAGTCTATTGAACGCCTACGAGCAGTACTTC.

The count of this clone is one. The genes are TRBV4-1 and TRBJ2-7; the match to TRBD1 covers 7 bases. The ends lost 2 bases at V and 4 bases at J; junction bases unmatched: 2. CDR1 MGHRA and CDR2 YSYEKL come from the germline V gene. The CDR3 contains 13 residues. In DNA form, the CDR3 reads TGCGCCAGCAGCCAACTGACAGGGTACGAGCAGTACTTC. Residues: CASSQLTGYEQYF.

J is TRBJ2-7 and V is TRBV9, with a tentative D call TRBD2 (6 bases). The V gene's germline CDR1 is SGDLS and CDR2 YYNGEE. The V and J ends lost 0 bases and 3 bases respectively, with 13 bases between them. The CDR3 has 15 residues. The CDR3 region is CASSVDGTVLYEQYF. The CDR3, as DNA: TGTGCCAGCAGCGTAGACGGGACTGTCCTCTACGAGCAGTACTTC.

The V and J genes are TRBV6-4 and TRBJ2-1, with a tentative D call TRBD2 (7 bases). Trimming stripped 3 bases from V and 2 bases from J, with 11 bases between. Per the germline V gene, CDR1 is MRHNA and CDR2 is SNTAGT. The CDR3 loop spans 15 amino acids. This CDR3 reads CASSDRGGTYNEQFF. CDR3 DNA: TGTGCCAGCAGTGATAGGGGGGGAACCTACAATGAGCAGTTCTTC.

In this sample, this clone turned up once. The rearrangement joins TRBV7-6 to TRBJ2-6; D uncertain. The CDR3 consists of 15 residues. The V gene lost 5 bases and the J gene lost 0 bases, with 8 bases spanning the gap. Germline values: CDR1 SGHVS, CDR2 FNYEAQ. Written as DNA, the CDR3 is TGTGCCAGCAGCCCTGTCCTCTCTGGGGCCAACGTCCTGACTTTC. It specifies CASSPVLSGANVLTF.

This clone was observed a few times. The chain combines TRBV12-3 or TRBV12-4 with TRBJ2-2; D is unresolved. The CDR3 has 13 amino acids. Between the trimmed V and J ends, which lost 6 bases and 5 bases, there was a span of 10 bases. Here the CDR3 reads CASSPMRTGELFF. The CDR3 DNA reads as TGTGCCAGCAGCCCCATGAGGACCGGGGAGCTGTTTTTT.

The chain combines TRBV7-2 with TRBJ2-1; D ambiguous. Germline values: CDR1 SGHTA, CDR2 FQGNSA. The CDR3 runs to 18 residues. V was shortened by 1 base and J by 10 bases, with 26 bases between the two germline ends. Here the CDR3 reads CASSLVVGRNWSPREQFF. Here the CDR3 DNA reads TGTGCCAGCAGCTTAGTGGTTGGCCGAAACTGGTCTCCCAGGGAGCAGTTCTTC.

The chain carries TRBV27 and TRBJ2-6; 10 nucleotides agree with TRBD1. Germline CDR1 and CDR2: MNHEY and SMNVEV (reference sequence). The CDR3 loop spans 16 amino acids. With 6 bases clipped from V and 4 bases from J, the junction kept 6 bases outside the gene matches. CDR3 region: CASRGQGRSGANVLTF. For the CDR3, the DNA is TGTGCCAGCAGGGGACAGGGGAGGTCCGGGGCCAACGTCCTGACTTTC.

V usage is TRBV4-1 and J usage is TRBJ2-7, with 9 bases lining up with TRBD1. The CDR3 consists of 15 residues. Germline values: CDR1 MGHRA, CDR2 YSYEKL. After removal of 0 bases from V and 4 bases from J, the junction contained 4 bases not matched to a gene. CDR3 sequence: CASSQDRGQGYEQYF. Here the CDR3 DNA reads TGCGCCAGCAGCCAAGATCGAGGACAGGGGTACGAGCAGTACTTC.

The J gene is TRBJ1-5, the V gene TRBV27, with a weak D call TRBD1 (6 bases). In germline, CDR1 is MNHEY, CDR2 SMNVEV (reference sequence). The V gene lost 6 bases and the J gene lost 3 bases, with 15 bases spanning the gap. The CDR3 spans 15 residues. CDR3: CASSRMGAYNQPQHF. The CDR3 DNA follows: TGTGCCAGCAGCCGGATGGGGGCATACAATCAGCCCCAGCATTTT.

The sample holds a few counts of this clone. The chain employs TRBV7-8 and TRBJ2-3, with TRBD2 identical over 9 bases. The germline V gene encodes CDR1 SGHVS and CDR2 FQNEAQ. V was pared by 3 bases and J by 5 bases, with 27 bases of the junction left unmatched. The CDR3 covers 22 residues. CDR3 loop: CASSFLGGPGTSGPGRRDTQYF. CDR3 DNA sequence: TGTGCCAGCAGCTTTCTAGGGGGCCCCGGTACTAGCGGGCCCGGGAGGCGAGATACGCAGTATTTT.

In nucleotides, the CDR3 is TGTGCCAGCAGTGAACGGGTCGCTCTGAACACCGGGGAGCTGTTTTTT. It yields the protein CASSERVALNTGELFF. The V and J genes are TRBV6-1 and TRBJ2-2; D unresolved. CDR3 length: 16 residues. V was pared by 2 bases and J by 1 base, with 11 bases between. CDR1 and CDR2 (germline): MNHNS, SASEGT.

The rearrangement joins TRBV12-3 or TRBV12-4 to TRBJ2-5; TRBD2 matches at 10 bases. Losses at the gene ends were 5 bases for V and 6 bases for J; bases not matched to a gene: 3. This CDR3 has 13 amino acids. DNA of the CDR3: TGTGCCAGCAGTCTTAGCGGGGGGAAGACCCAGTACTTC. Its translation: CASSLSGGKTQYF.

The rearrangement joins TRBV7-9 to TRBJ1-6, with D possibly matching TRBD1 (6 bases). The CDR3 covers 14 residues. Germline V CDR1 and CDR2: SEHNR, FQNEAQ (reference sequence). The germline V and J ends were trimmed by 5 bases and 4 bases, with 9 bases remaining between them. CDR3 DNA sequence: TGTGCCAGCAGCCCACAGGGATATAATTCACCCCTCCACTTT. Its translation: CASSPQGYNSPLHF.

V and J are TRBV7-2 and TRBJ2-2; D possibly corresponds to TRBD1 (6 bases). Germline CDR1 is SGHTA and CDR2 is FQGNSA. Trimming took 0 bases from V and 5 from J, leaving 16 bases between them. This CDR3 comprises 17 residues. This CDR3 is CASSLATIRTATGELFF. CDR3 coding DNA: TGTGCCAGCAGCTTAGCAACAATCCGGACAGCAACCGGGGAGCTGTTTTTT.